A selection of T cell receptor beta chains follows, all from one sample in a study of blood T cell repertoires in COVID-19. TCRdb's table, derived via immunoSEQ multiplex PCR, lists solely in-frame clones and lacks some. Here the sample spans about 7,700 clones, around 88% being singletons. The specimen sequenced was peripheral blood. The receptors shown here come from a woman in her forties or fifties with active or convalescent COVID-19. Each CDR3 is given with its conserved first and last residue. The order of the fields is V gene, D gene, CDR3 length, clone size, J gene, CDR3 protein, CDR3 DNA. A D gene is named only where the DNA matches it firmly. Not every row has a clone size; where given, it reads once, few, many or a size class.

v_call: TRBV9; d_call: TRBD1; cdr3_length: 15; clone_size: .; j_call: TRBJ2-2; cdr3_aa: CASSVGQARTGELFF; cdr3_nt: TGTGCCAGCAGCGTCGGACAGGCTAGGACCGGGGAGCTGTTTTTT
v_call: TRBV28; d_call: TRBD1; cdr3_length: 16; clone_size: once; j_call: TRBJ1-2; cdr3_aa: CASSSPTERGRYGYTF; cdr3_nt: TGTGCCAGCAGTTCCCCAACGGAGAGGGGGCGGTATGGCTACACCTTC
v_call: TRBV3-1/TRBV3-2; d_call: TRBD1; cdr3_length: 14; clone_size: .; j_call: TRBJ1-5; cdr3_aa: CASSQGTGIQPQHF; cdr3_nt: TGTGCCAGCAGCCAAGGGACAGGGATCCAGCCCCAGCATTTT
v_call: TRBV20-1; d_call: .; cdr3_length: 11; clone_size: .; j_call: TRBJ1-2; cdr3_aa: CSARRHYGYTF; cdr3_nt: TGCAGTGCTCGGAGGCACTATGGCTACACCTTC
v_call: TRBV7-2; d_call: .; cdr3_length: 15; clone_size: .; j_call: TRBJ2-3; cdr3_aa: CASGAFGLAADTQYF; cdr3_nt: TGTGCCAGCGGAGCTTTTGGGCTAGCAGCAGATACGCAGTATTTT
v_call: TRBV9; d_call: .; cdr3_length: 15; clone_size: few; j_call: TRBJ1-6; cdr3_aa: CASSSGDAYNSPLHF; cdr3_nt: TGTGCCAGCAGCTCAGGGGACGCTTATAATTCACCCCTCCACTTT
v_call: TRBV13; d_call: .; cdr3_length: 13; clone_size: .; j_call: TRBJ2-5; cdr3_aa: CASSLGTGKTQYF; cdr3_nt: TGTGCCAGCAGCTTAGGTACAGGAAAGACCCAGTACTTC
v_call: TRBV7-2; d_call: .; cdr3_length: 15; clone_size: .; j_call: TRBJ2-7; cdr3_aa: CASSAKTIGNSEQYF; cdr3_nt: TGTGCCAGCAGCGCGAAGACTATCGGGAACTCCGAGCAGTACTTC
v_call: TRBV30; d_call: .; cdr3_length: 15; clone_size: .; j_call: TRBJ2-7; cdr3_aa: CAWSVLSGAPYEQYF; cdr3_nt: TGTGCCTGGAGTGTACTATCTGGAGCCCCTTACGAGCAGTACTTC
v_call: TRBV15; d_call: .; cdr3_length: 23; clone_size: .; j_call: TRBJ1-1; cdr3_aa: CATSRDLEFTLRIQTGMNTEAFF; cdr3_nt: TGTGCCACCAGCAGAGATCTGGAGTTTACCCTCCGGATCCAAACAGGGATGAACACTGAAGCTTTCTTT
v_call: TRBV28; d_call: .; cdr3_length: 15; clone_size: .; j_call: TRBJ1-5; cdr3_aa: CASSFLVGGEQPQHF; cdr3_nt: TGTGCCAGCAGTTTTTTAGTCGGGGGGGAACAGCCCCAGCATTTT
v_call: TRBV28; d_call: TRBD1; cdr3_length: 13; clone_size: .; j_call: TRBJ2-1; cdr3_aa: CASGDGTGSEQFF; cdr3_nt: TGTGCCAGCGGGGACGGGACAGGGTCGGAGCAGTTCTTC